What follows are 16 T cell receptor beta chains derived from one specimen sequenced in a study of cytomegalovirus exposure and HLA in healthy donors. Vbeta (60) and Jbeta (13) primers were used in the PCR. The protocol was immunoSEQ multiplex PCR, while the TCRdb copy is restricted to in-frame clones and leaves out a portion. The repertoire includes about 120,000 clones, approximately 76% of them detected once, and about 16% sits in the top ten. Material: PBMCs. These TCRs come from a man aged 50-60 years in good health and CMV-seropositive.

This clone has more than one count but fewer than ten. The CDR3 loop reads CASSVMSGETQYF. CDR3 nucleotides: TGTGCCAGCAGCGTAATGTCGGGGGAGACCCAGTACTTC. The V gene is TRBV9, the J gene TRBJ2-5; D perhaps matches TRBD2 (5 bases). The V gene lost 1 base and the J gene lost 5 bases, with 9 bases spanning the gap. The CDR3 is 13 residues long. Germline CDR1 SGDLS, CDR2 YYNGEE.

V usage is TRBV10-3 and J usage is TRBJ1-1; the D gene is possibly TRBD1 (6 bases). The V gene lost 7 bases and the J gene lost 3 bases, with 12 bases spanning the gap. Germline V gene sequence: CDR1 ENHRY, CDR2 SYGVKD. This CDR3 has 13 residues. CDR3 amino acids: CAINYRVDTEAFF. The DNA for the CDR3 is TGTGCCATCAACTACAGGGTTGACACTGAAGCTTTCTTT.

This clone was detected a few times. This sequence joins TRBV7-9 and TRBJ1-4; TRBD1 aligns across 7 bases. With 5 bases clipped from V and 0 bases from J, the junction kept 15 bases outside the gene matches. Germline-derived CDR1 and CDR2 are SEHNR and FQNEAQ (reference sequence). The CDR3 has 19 amino acids. For the CDR3, the DNA is TGTGCCAGCAGCGATCGGGACAGCCCAAGCCATTCAACTAATGAAAAACTGTTTTTT. This translates into CASSDRDSPSHSTNEKLFF.

J is TRBJ2-3 and V is TRBV11-2; 10 bases match TRBD1. The V gene end was trimmed by 5 bases and the J gene end by 4 bases; junction bases not matched to a gene: 3. The germline gives CDR1 SGHAT, CDR2 FQNNGV. The CDR3 has 14 residues. CDR3 bases: TGTGCCAGCAGCCGACAGGGGGCCGCAGATACGCAGTATTTT. This gives the protein CASSRQGAADTQYF.

The V gene is TRBV19, the J gene TRBJ1-2; perhaps TRBD1 as D (6 bases). Deletions cut 6 bases from V and 5 bases from J, with 13 bases between. The V gene's germline CDR1 is LNHDA and CDR2 SQIVND (reference sequence). The CDR3 has 13 residues. CDR3 in DNA: TGTGCCAGTAGGGACAGACGACCGTATGGCTACACCTTC. Protein sequence: CASRDRRPYGYTF. Complete variable domain (other parts from reference TRBV19 and TRBJ1-2): DGGITQSPKYLFRKEGQNVTLSCEQNLNHDAMYWYRQDPGQGLRLIYYSQIVNDFQKGDIAEGYSVSREKKESFPLTVTSAQKNPTAFYLCASRDRRPYGYTFGSGTRLTVV.

CDR3 sequence: CASSGPRRGGNTIYF. CDR3 nucleotide sequence: TGTGCCAGCAGCGGGCCCCGTAGGGGTGGAAACACCATATATTTT. This chain links TRBV9 with TRBJ1-3; a possible D gene is TRBD1 (5 bases). V lost 3 bases to trimming and J lost 3 bases, with 13 bases between them. CDR3 length equals 15 residues. The germline CDR1 and CDR2 sequences are SGDLS and YYNGEE. Combining the CDR3 with reference TRBV9 and TRBJ1-3 gives the whole variable domain DSGVTQTPKHLITATGQRVTLRCSPRSGDLSVYWYQQSLDQGLQFLIQYYNGEERAKGNILERFSAQQFPDLHSELNLSSLELGDSALYFCASSGPRRGGNTIYFGEGSWLTVV.

V is TRBV29-1 and J is TRBJ2-2, with a tentative D call TRBD1 (5 bases). Germline V gene data show CDR1 as SQVTM and CDR2 as ANQGSEA. V lost 5 bases and J lost 5, with 12 bases in between. The CDR3 loop spans 13 amino acids. This CDR3 reads CSVRQTLTGELFF. As DNA, the CDR3 is TGCAGCGTTAGACAGACCTTAACCGGGGAGCTGTTTTTT.

CDR3 amino acids: CASSRDRVYEQYF. In DNA, the CDR3 is TGCGCCAGCAGCCGAGACAGGGTCTACGAGCAGTACTTC. The genes are TRBV5-1 and TRBJ2-7; 7 nucleotides align to TRBD1. V shed 4 bases, J shed 3 bases, and the junction held 4 bases outside the gene matches. Per the germline V gene, CDR1 is SGHRS and CDR2 is YFSETQ. The CDR3 has 13 amino acids. The full variable domain, in which reference TRBV5-1 and TRBJ2-7 provide the parts outside the CDR3, is KAGVTQTPRYLIKTRGQQVTLSCSPISGHRSVSWYQQTPGQGLQFLFEYFSETQRNKGNFPGRFSGRQFSNSRSEMNVSTLELGDSALYLCASSRDRVYEQYFGPGTRLTVT.

The genes are TRBV9 and TRBJ2-7, with D perhaps TRBD1 (6 bases). Trimming cost V 0 bases and J 7 bases, with 14 bases left between them. The germline CDR1 and CDR2 sequences are SGDLS and YYNGEE. The length of the CDR3 is 14 residues. CDR3: CASSVDQQGREQYF. The CDR3 nucleotides are TGTGCCAGCAGCGTAGATCAACAGGGCCGAGAGCAGTACTTC.

This clone was counted only a few times. The genes are TRBV4-1 and TRBJ2-7, with 9 bases matching TRBD2. The CDR3 loop spans 15 amino acids. Germline CDR1 is MGHRA and CDR2 is YSYEKL. Losses at the gene ends were 4 bases for V and 6 bases for J; bases not matched to a gene: 10. CDR3 amino acids: CASSPLVSGSGEQYF. CDR3 nucleotides: TGCGCCAGCAGCCCATTAGTTAGCGGGAGCGGCGAGCAGTACTTC.

The chain links TRBV7-2 to TRBJ1-1; TRBD1 agrees at 8 bases. From germline, CDR1 is SGHTA and CDR2 FQGNSA. With V trimmed by 7 bases and J by 5 bases, 12 bases remained unmatched. This CDR3 spans 15 amino acids. The CDR3: CASTLLQGAGTEAFF. In nucleotides, the CDR3 is TGTGCCAGCACCCTACTGCAGGGGGCAGGAACTGAAGCTTTCTTT.

This chain joins TRBV29-1 and TRBJ2-3, with D tentatively TRBD1 (5 bases). Germline V gives CDR1 SQVTM, CDR2 ANQGSEA. This CDR3 is built from 14 residues. The germline V and J ends were trimmed by 0 bases and 0 bases, with 7 bases remaining between them. The CDR3 nucleotides are TGCAGCGTTGAAGAGACAGCTAGCACAGATACGCAGTATTTT. This codes for CSVEETASTDTQYF.

The chain uses TRBV9 and TRBJ2-3, with 14 bases identical to TRBD2. Germline V gene sequence: CDR1 SGDLS, CDR2 YYNGEE. The CDR3 extends over 18 amino acids. The V segment lost 4 bases and the J segment 1 base; nucleotides outside the gene matches: 8. The CDR3 spells CASSKSPGLAGGTDTQYF. The CDR3 DNA reads as TGTGCCAGCAGCAAATCCCCGGGACTAGCGGGGGGCACAGATACGCAGTATTTT.

The chain combines TRBV7-9 with TRBJ1-1; no reliable D call. Per the germline V gene, CDR1 is SEHNR and CDR2 is FQNEAQ (reference sequence). The CDR3 is 13 amino acids. Trimming removed 5 bases at V and 1 base at J, with 8 bases between. The CDR3 coding sequence is TGTGCCAGCAGCCCGACACCGAACACTGAAGCTTTCTTT. Residues: CASSPTPNTEAFF.

The rearrangement links TRBV4-3 to TRBJ2-5; maybe TRBD1 (6 bases). With 0 bases removed from V and 5 bases from J, the gap between germline ends came to 13 bases. CDR3 size: 15 residues. CDR1 and CDR2 (germline): LGHNA, YSLEER. The CDR3 loop is CASSQDVGGFETQYF. The CDR3 DNA is TGCGCCAGCAGCCAAGATGTTGGGGGCTTTGAGACCCAGTACTTC.

The chain's CDR3 is CASSRTGGGEQYF. CDR3 DNA sequence: TGTGCCAGCAGCCGAACAGGGGGAGGCGAGCAGTACTTC. The rearrangement uses TRBV4-2 and TRBJ2-7; 8 nucleotides match TRBD1. The CDR3 loop spans 13 amino acids. V gave up 4 bases and J gave up 6 bases; unmatched junction bases: 5. Germline-derived CDR1 and CDR2 are LGHNA and YNFKEQ.